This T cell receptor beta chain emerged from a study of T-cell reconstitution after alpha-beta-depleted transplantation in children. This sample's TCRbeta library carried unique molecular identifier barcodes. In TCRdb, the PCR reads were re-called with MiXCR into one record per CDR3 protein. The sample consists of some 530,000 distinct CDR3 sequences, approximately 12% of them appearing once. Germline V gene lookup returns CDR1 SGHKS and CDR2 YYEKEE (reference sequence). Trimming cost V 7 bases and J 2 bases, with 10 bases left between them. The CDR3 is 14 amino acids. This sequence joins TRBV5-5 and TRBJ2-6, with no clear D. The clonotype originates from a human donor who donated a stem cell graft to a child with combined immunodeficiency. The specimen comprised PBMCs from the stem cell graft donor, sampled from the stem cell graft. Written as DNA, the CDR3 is TGTGCCAGCTTGGAAAGGGCTGGGGCCAACGTCCTGACTTTC. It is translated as CASLERAGANVLTF.